This T cell receptor (beta chain) derives from a study of preoperative IRX-2 immunotherapy in early breast cancer (dated by TCRdb to the late 2010s). A note on this clone: The antigen it binds to is not known. No base quality information exists; no much larger clone differs at one position.

The treatment or condition label, as the study defines it: preoperative locoregional IRX-2 cytokine immunotherapy. The samples were obtained from a phase Ib study in which preoperative, locoregional IRX-2 cytokine immunotherapy intended to prime immune responses was tested. The donors were early-stage breast cancer patients who were given IRX-2 prior to surgery. Library method: the immunoSEQ multiplex PCR assay. This immuneACCESS table, as held by TCRdb, lists in-frame sequences with V and J called but not all clones. Of the missing ones, under half trace to an unresolved V gene in checked studies; the others have no known cause. Within this sample are about 62,000 clones, with roughly 94% of them counted one time only. The ten top clones hold 1.5% to 2% of the sample. V loses 0 bases at its end and J loses 5 bases; junction bases beyond the gene matches: 7. From the germline V gene, CDR1 is SGDLS and CDR2 is YYNGEE. There are 15 amino acids in the CDR3, from cysteine to phenylalanine inclusive. CDR3 DNA only is kept here, 45 bases in frame from base 1.

The source of this sequence is a human donor with breast cancer. This sample was taken from a patient treated with IRX-2 immunotherapy. The V and J segments used are TRBV9 and TRBJ2-7; the central 8 bases match TRBD1. This receptor has the CDR3 CASSVAPRGRDEQYF. The DNA is TGTGCCAGCAGCGTAGCTCCCAGGGGGCGGGACGAGCAGTACTTC.